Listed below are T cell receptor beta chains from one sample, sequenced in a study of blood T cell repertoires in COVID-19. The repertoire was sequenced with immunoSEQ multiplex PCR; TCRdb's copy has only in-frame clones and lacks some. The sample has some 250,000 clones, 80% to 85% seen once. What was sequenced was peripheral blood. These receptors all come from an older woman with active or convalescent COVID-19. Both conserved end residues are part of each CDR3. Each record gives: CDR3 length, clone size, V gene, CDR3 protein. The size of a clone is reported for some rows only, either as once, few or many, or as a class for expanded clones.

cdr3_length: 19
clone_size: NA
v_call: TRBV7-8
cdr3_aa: CASSSISYYRGGENTEAFF

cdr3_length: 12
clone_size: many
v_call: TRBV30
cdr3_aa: CAWGYAGGGYTF

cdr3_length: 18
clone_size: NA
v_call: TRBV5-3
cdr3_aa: CARSLTDLWGLNTGELFF

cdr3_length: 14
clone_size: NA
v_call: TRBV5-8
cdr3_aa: CASSSFRDIYEQYF

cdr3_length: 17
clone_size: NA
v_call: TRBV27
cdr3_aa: CASRPAGTGGAGYGYTF

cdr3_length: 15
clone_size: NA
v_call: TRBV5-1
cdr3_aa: CASSLMTSGNNEQFF

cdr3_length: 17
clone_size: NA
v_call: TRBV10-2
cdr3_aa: CASSPKVRAGTSDTQYF

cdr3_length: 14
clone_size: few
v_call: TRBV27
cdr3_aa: CASSLRQPPNEQYF

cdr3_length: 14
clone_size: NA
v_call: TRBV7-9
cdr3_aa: CASSTPGLRLGQFF

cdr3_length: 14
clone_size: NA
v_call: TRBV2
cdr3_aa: CASNTDRVWGGYTF

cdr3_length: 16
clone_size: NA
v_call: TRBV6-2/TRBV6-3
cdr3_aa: CASSPEYRGTYNEQFF

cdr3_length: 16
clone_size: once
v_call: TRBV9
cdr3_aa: CASSLTGTPLTDTQYF

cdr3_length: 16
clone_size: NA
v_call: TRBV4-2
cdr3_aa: CASSQDRGGFSNEQFF